This T cell receptor beta chain was observed in a study of T cells in Graves' hyperthyroidism and ophthalmopathy. Study at large: Prior to any treatment, at the point of initial diagnosis, peripheral blood was collected.

V was cut by 8 bases and J by 4 bases, with 14 bases left in between. Germline CDR1 reads SQVTM; CDR2 reads ANQGSEA. The CDR3 is 12 residues long. Diagnoses were established using clinical symptoms, serum thyroxine and TRAb, thyroid ultrasound and orbital computed tomography. 10 ml fresh peripheral blood yielded the PBMCs. The source material, RNA transcripts, was used to amplify TCR beta CDR3 regions. An initial round of RT-PCR targeting the TCR CDR3 relied on the HTBI primer set. Using its own MiXCR run on the multiplex PCR reads, TCRdb lists one record per CDR3 protein. The table has 380,000 or so distinct CDR3 sequences, roughly 13% seen once; the top ten hold just under 25%.

The sequence was collected from a young woman with Graves' hyperthyroidism. The rearrangement uses TRBV29-1 and TRBJ1-1, with D possibly matching TRBD1 (5 bases). Sequencing was carried out using blood. CDR3 residues: CSCGGSVTEAFF. CDR3 nucleotides: TGCAGCTGTGGGGGTTCGGTCACTGAAGCTTTCTTT.